One T cell receptor beta chain is described in this entry. The antigen remains undetermined. The germline gives CDR1 MNHNS, CDR2 SASEGT. CDR3 length: 14 residues. This sample was included in a study of prognosis after radiotherapy for stage I lung cancer. Broader study findings: The authors reported that TRBV and TRBJ gene usage differed between patients with and without metastases.

The authors amplified TCR beta CDR3 from genomic DNA using two-round multiplex PCR. Every TRBV and TRBJ gene had its own specific primer in first-round PCR. As the PCR entered its second round, universal primers were used. In TCRdb, the multiplex PCR reads were re-called with MiXCR into one record per CDR3 protein. The data hold about 22,000 distinct CDR3 sequences, with 43% observed a single time. With two time points in the design, around 6 milliliters of peripheral blood were drawn at each one. Specimen: PBMCs, collected before or after stereotactic body radiation therapy (not recorded which). The clonotype comes from a donor aged 50 or older with non-small cell lung cancer. The chain has TRBV6-1 and TRBJ1-2, with 10 positions matching TRBD1. CDR3 nucleotide sequence: TGTGACAGAATCCCGGGACAGGGGTATGGTGGCTACACCTTC. Translated: CDRIPGQGYGGYTF.